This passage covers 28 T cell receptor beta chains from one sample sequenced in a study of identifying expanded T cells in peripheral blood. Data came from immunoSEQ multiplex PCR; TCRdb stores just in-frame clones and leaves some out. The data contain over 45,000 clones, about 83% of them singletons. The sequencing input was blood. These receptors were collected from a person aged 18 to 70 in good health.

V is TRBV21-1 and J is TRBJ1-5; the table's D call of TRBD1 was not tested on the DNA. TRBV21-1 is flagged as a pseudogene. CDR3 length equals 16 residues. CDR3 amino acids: CASSTSLGQDNQPQHF. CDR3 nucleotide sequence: TGTGCCAGCAGCACCAGTCTGGGACAGGATAATCAGCCCCAGCATTTT.

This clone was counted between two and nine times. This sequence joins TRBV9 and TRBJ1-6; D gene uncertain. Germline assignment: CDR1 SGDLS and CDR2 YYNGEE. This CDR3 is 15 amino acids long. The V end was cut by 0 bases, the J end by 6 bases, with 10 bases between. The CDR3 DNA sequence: TGTGCCAGCAGCGTAGGCATGATGGGTAATTCACCCCTCCACTTT. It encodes CASSVGMMGNSPLHF.

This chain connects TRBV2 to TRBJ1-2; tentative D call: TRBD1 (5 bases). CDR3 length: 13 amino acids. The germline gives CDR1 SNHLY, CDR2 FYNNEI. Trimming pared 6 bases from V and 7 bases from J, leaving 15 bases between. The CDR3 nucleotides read TGTGCCAGCAGCGATCCTTTAGGGGCTGGCTACACCTTC. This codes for CASSDPLGAGYTF.

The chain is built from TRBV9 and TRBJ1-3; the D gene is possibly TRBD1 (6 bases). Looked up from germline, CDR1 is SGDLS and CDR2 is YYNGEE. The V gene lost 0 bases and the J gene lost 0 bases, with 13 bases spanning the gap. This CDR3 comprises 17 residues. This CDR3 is CASSVGAGASSGNTIYF. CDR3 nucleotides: TGTGCCAGCAGCGTAGGAGCAGGGGCGAGCTCTGGAAACACCATATATTTT.

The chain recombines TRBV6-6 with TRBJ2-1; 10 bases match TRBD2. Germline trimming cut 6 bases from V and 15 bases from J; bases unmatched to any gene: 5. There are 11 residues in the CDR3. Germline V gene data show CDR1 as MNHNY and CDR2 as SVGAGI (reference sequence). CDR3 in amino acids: CASRLAGVPFF. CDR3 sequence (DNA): TGTGCCAGCAGGCTAGCGGGAGTTCCGTTCTTC.

The CDR3 sequence: CASSLDGVGGRGYTF. The CDR3 bases are TGCGCCAGCAGCTTGGATGGGGTAGGGGGTCGTGGCTACACCTTC. The chain recombines TRBV5-1 with TRBJ1-2; possibly TRBD1 for D (6 bases). Trimming took 0 bases from V and 7 from J, leaving 16 bases between them. The CDR3 is 15 residues long. Germline V gene data show CDR1 as SGHRS and CDR2 as YFSETQ.

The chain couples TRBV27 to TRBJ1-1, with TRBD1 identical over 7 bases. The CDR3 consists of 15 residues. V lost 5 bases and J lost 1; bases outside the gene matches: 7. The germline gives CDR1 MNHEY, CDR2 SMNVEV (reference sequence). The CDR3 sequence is CASSPRQGKNTEAFF. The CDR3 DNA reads TGTGCCAGCAGTCCTCGACAGGGAAAGAACACTGAAGCTTTCTTT.

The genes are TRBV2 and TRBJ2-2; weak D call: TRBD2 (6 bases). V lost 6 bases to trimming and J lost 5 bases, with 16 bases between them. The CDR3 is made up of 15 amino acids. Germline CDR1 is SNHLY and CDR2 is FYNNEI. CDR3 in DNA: TGTGCCAGCAGGCAAGCCGGGACTTCAACCGGGGAGCTGTTTTTT. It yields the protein CASRQAGTSTGELFF.

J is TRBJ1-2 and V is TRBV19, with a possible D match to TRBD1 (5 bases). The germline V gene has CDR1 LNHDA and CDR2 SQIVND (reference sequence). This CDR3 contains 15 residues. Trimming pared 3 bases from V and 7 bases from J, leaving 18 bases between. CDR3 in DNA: TGTGCCAGTAGTATGAGAGACAGCCTCTTCTTTGGCTACACCTTC. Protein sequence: CASSMRDSLFFGYTF.

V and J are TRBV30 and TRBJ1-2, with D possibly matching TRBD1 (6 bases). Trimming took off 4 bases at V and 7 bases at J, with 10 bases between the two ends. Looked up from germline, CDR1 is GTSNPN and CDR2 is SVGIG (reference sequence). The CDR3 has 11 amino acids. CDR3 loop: CAWMIRGGYTF. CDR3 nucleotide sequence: TGTGCCTGGATGATCAGGGGTGGCTACACCTTC.

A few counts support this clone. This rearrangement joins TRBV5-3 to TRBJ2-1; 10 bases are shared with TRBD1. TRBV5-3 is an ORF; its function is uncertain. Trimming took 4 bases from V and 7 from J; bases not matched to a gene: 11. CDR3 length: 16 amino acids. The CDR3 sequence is CARSLLTGQGTNEQFF. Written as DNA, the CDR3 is TGTGCCAGAAGCCTGTTGACGGGACAGGGGACAAATGAGCAGTTCTTC.

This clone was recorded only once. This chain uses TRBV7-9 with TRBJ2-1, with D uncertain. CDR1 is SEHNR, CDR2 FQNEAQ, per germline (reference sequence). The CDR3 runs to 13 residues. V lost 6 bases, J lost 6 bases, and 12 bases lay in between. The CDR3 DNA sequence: TGTGCCAGCAGTTTGGACCAGCTCAATGAGCAGTTCTTC. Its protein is CASSLDQLNEQFF.

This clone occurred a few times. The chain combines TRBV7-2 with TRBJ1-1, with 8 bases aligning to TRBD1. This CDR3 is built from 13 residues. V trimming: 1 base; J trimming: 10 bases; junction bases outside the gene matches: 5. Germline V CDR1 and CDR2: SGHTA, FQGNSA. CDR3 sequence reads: CASSLGTGKGAFF. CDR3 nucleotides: TGTGCCAGCAGCTTAGGGACAGGGAAAGGAGCTTTCTTT. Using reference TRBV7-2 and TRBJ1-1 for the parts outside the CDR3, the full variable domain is GAGVSQSPSNKVTEKGKDVELRCDPISGHTALYWYRQSLGQGLEFLIYFQGNSAPDKSGLPSDRFSAERTGGSVSTLTIQRTQQEDSAVYLCASSLGTGKGAFFGQGTRLTVV.

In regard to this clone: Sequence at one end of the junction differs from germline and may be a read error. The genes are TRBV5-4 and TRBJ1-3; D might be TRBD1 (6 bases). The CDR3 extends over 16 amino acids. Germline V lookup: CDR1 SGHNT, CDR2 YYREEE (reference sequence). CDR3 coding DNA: TGTGCCAGCAGCTCTACACAGGGCCCCTCTGGAACCACCATATATTTT. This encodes CASSSTQGPSGTTIYF. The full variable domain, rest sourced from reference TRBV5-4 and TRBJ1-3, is ETGVTQSPTHLIKTRGQQVTLRCSSQSGHNTVSWYQQALGQGPQFIFQYYREEENGRGNFPPRFSGLQFPNYSSELNVNALELDDSALYLCASSSTQGPSGTTIYFGEGSWLTVV.

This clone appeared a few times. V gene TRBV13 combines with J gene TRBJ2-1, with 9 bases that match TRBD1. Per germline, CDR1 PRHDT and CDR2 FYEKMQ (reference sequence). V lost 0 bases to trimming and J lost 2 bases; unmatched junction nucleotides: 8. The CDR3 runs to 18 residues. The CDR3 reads CASSLGGRNRGPYNEQFF. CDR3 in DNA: TGTGCCAGCAGCTTAGGCGGACGAAACAGGGGGCCCTACAATGAGCAGTTCTTC.

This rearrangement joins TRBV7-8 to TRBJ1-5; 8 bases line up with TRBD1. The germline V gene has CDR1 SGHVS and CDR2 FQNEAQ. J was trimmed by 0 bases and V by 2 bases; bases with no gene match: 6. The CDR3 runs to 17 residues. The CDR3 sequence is CASSLKDRVYSNQPQHF. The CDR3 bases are TGTGCCAGCAGCTTAAAGGACAGGGTCTATAGCAATCAGCCCCAGCATTTT.

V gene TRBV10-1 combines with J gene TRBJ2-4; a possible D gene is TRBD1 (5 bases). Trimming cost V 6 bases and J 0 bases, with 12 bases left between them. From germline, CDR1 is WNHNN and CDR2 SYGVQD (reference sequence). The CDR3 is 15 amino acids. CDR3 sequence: CASSADSLAKNIQYF. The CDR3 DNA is TGCGCCAGCAGCGCTGACAGCCTAGCCAAAAACATTCAGTACTTC.

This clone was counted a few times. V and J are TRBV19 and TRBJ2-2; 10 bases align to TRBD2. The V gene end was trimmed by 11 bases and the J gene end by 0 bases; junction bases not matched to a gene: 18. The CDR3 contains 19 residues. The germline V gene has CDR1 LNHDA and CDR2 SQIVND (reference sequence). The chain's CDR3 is CAPSERGGIHHANTGELFF. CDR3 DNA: TGTGCCCCATCTGAGCGGGGGGGTATACATCACGCGAACACCGGGGAGCTGTTTTTT.

The CDR3 DNA reads TGTGCCAGTAGCCGACAGGTCTCTGGAAACACCATATATTTT. This gives the protein CASSRQVSGNTIYF. The chain combines TRBV19 with TRBJ1-3, with a possible D match to TRBD1 (6 bases). Trimming removed 6 bases at V and 0 bases at J, with 9 bases between. CDR1 is LNHDA and CDR2 is SQIVND in the germline V gene (reference sequence). This CDR3 contains 14 residues.

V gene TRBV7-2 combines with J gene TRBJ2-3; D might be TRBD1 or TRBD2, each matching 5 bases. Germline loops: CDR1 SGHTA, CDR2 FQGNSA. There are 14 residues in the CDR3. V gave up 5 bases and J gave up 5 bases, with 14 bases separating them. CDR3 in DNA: TGTGCCAGCAGCCGGGGACGAGCACAAGATACGCAGTATTTT. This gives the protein CASSRGRAQDTQYF.

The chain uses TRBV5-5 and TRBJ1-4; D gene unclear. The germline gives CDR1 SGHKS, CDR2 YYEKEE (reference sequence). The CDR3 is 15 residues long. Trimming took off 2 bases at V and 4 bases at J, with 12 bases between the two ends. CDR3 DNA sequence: TGTGCCAGCAGCTTCATCCCCCAGAGTAATGAAAAACTGTTTTTT. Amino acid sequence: CASSFIPQSNEKLFF.

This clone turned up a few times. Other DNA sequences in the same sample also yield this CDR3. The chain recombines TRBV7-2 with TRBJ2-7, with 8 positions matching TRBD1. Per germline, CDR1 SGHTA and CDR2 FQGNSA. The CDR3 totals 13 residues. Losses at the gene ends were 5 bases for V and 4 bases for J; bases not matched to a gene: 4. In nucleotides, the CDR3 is TGTGCCAGCAGCATACAGGGGGTGTACGAGCAGTACTTC. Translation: CASSIQGVYEQYF.

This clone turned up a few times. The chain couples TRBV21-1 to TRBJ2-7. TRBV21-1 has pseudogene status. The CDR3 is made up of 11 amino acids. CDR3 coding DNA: TGTGCCAGCAGCAAATCAGACGAGCAGTACGTC. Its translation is CASSKSDEQYV.

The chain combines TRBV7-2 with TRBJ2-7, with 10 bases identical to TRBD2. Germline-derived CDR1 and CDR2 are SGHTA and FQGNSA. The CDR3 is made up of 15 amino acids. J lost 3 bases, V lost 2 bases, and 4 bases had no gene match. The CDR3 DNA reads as TGTGCCAGCAGCTTACTTCCTAGCGGGAGCTACGAGCAGTACTTC. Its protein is CASSLLPSGSYEQYF.

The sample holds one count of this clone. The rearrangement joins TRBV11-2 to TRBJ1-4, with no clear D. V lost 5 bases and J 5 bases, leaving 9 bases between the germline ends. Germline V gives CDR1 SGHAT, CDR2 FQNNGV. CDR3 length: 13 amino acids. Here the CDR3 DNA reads TGTGCCAGCAGCCCAGGTGTGAATGAAAAACTGTTTTTT. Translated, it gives CASSPGVNEKLFF.

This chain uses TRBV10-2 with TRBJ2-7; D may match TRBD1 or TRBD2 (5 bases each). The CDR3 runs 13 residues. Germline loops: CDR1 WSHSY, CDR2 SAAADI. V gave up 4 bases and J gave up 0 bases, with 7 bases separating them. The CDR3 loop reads CASSAGSSYEQYF. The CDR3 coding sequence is TGCGCCAGCAGTGCAGGGAGCTCCTACGAGCAGTACTTC.

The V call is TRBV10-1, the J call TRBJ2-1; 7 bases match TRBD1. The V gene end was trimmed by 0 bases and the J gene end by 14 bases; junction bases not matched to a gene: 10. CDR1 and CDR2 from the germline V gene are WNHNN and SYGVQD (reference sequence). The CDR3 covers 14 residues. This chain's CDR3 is CASSESGSIGQEFF. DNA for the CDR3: TGCGCCAGCAGTGAGTCGGGATCCATCGGACAGGAGTTCTTC.

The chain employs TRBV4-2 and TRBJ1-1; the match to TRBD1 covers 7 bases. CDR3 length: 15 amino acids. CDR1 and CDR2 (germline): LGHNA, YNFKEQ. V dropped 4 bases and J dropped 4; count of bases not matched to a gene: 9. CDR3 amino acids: CASSPARGPSTEAFF. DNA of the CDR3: TGTGCCAGCAGCCCGGCAAGGGGGCCGAGCACTGAAGCTTTCTTT.